Below, 26 T cell receptor beta chains from the same sample are listed, as sequenced in a study of cytomegalovirus exposure and HLA in healthy donors. PCR employed 60 Vbeta and 13 Jbeta primers. Profiled with immunoSEQ multiplex PCR; TCRdb holds only in-frame clones, not every one. The top ten clones hold approximately 2.6% of a sample with 100,000 to 150,000 clones, 15% to 20% of them seen once. Input material: PBMCs. Receptors originate from a female donor in good health and CMV-seropositive.

This clone was seen more than once but under ten times. The V gene is TRBV4-2, the J gene TRBJ1-2, with 8 bases matching TRBD1. After removal of 2 bases from V and 1 base from J, the junction contained 3 bases not matched to a gene. CDR3 length equals 15 residues. Germline CDR1 and CDR2: LGHNA and YNFKEQ. CDR3 DNA: TGTGCCAGCAGCCAAAGTACAGGGGGTAACTATGGCTACACCTTC. Protein sequence: CASSQSTGGNYGYTF.

The V gene is TRBV11-2, the J gene TRBJ2-7; D is perhaps TRBD2 (6 bases). Germline assignment: CDR1 SGHAT and CDR2 FQNNGV. The length of the CDR3 is 14 residues. The germline V and J ends were trimmed by 5 bases and 3 bases, with 14 bases remaining between them. The CDR3 bases are TGTGCCAGCAGCCCCGCTAGCGAGAACTACGAGCAGTACTTC. It yields the protein CASSPASENYEQYF.

The chain carries TRBV6-5 and TRBJ2-5; D perhaps matches TRBD1 (5 bases). CDR3 size: 15 residues. Looked up from germline, CDR1 is MNHEY and CDR2 is SVGAGI. V was trimmed by 5 bases and J by 1 base, leaving 14 bases between them. This CDR3 is CASSQQVFGQETQYF. CDR3 in DNA: TGTGCCAGCAGTCAACAGGTTTTTGGCCAAGAGACCCAGTACTTC.

This sequence joins TRBV6-1 and TRBJ2-5, with D possibly matching TRBD1 (5 bases). CDR3 length: 13 residues. Germline values: CDR1 MNHNS, CDR2 SASEGT. V gave up 4 bases and J gave up 7 bases, with 13 bases separating them. CDR3 residues: CASSGYRRGTQYF. In nucleotides, the CDR3 is TGTGCCAGCAGTGGGTACAGGCGAGGGACCCAGTACTTC.

This clone has just a few counts. The chain carries TRBV4-1 and TRBJ2-3, with TRBD1 matching 7 bases. This CDR3 is built from 15 residues. Per germline, CDR1 MGHRA and CDR2 YSYEKL. The J segment lost 8 bases and the V segment lost 0 bases, leaving 8 bases of the junction unmatched. CDR3 sequence reads: CASSQEGQDFSTQYF. CDR3 nucleotide sequence: TGCGCCAGCAGCCAAGAAGGACAGGATTTTTCTACGCAGTATTTT.

This clone has only a few counts. The chain links TRBV10-2 to TRBJ2-1; TRBD1 might be the D (5 bases). V lost 7 bases, J lost 5 bases, and 6 bases lay in between. The CDR3 extends over 11 amino acids. CDR1 and CDR2 (germline): WSHSY, SAAADI. The CDR3 DNA reads as TGCGCCAGCAACAGGAACAATGAGCAGTTCTTC. Amino acids: CASNRNNEQFF.

The genes are TRBV4-3 and TRBJ2-6; D is perhaps TRBD2 (5 bases). The ends were cut back, 5 bases at V and 0 bases at J, with 11 bases in the middle. The CDR3 extends over 16 amino acids. The germline V gene has CDR1 LGHNA and CDR2 YSLEER. CDR3 bases: TGCGCCAGCAGCTCGGACTCATACTCTGGGGCCAACGTCCTGACTTTC. Protein: CASSSDSYSGANVLTF.

The rearrangement joins TRBV6-5 to TRBJ1-2, with TRBD1 identical over 9 bases. Germline CDR1 MNHEY, CDR2 SVGAGI. Trimming at V came to 5 bases and at J to 8 bases, leaving 12 bases not matched to a gene. The CDR3 has 15 amino acids. CDR3 nucleotides: TGTGCCAGCAGTCCAAATTTACAGGGGGCGCGGGGCTACACCTTC. Translation gives CASSPNLQGARGYTF.

This clone was counted a single time. Germline is not matched at one junction end, which may reflect a read error. J is TRBJ2-1 and V is TRBV7-7, with D perhaps TRBD2 (6 bases). Germline CDR1 is SSHAT and CDR2 is FNYEAQ (reference sequence). The CDR3 has 15 residues. CDR3 coding DNA: TGTGCTAGCAGCTTAGGCGGGGTCTCCTACAATGAGCAGTTCTTC. Protein: CASSLGGVSYNEQFF.

This clone was found a few times. The V and J genes are TRBV29-1 and TRBJ2-1, with a weak D call TRBD2 (5 bases). V lost 4 bases and J lost 0, with 10 bases in between. The CDR3 length is 14 residues. Germline CDR1 and CDR2: SQVTM and ANQGSEA. The CDR3 DNA reads as TGCAGCGTTGCGGTGGCGGGCTCCTACAATGAGCAGTTCTTC. It encodes CSVAVAGSYNEQFF.

This clone was seen only a few times. The chain joins TRBV18 to TRBJ2-3, with D tentatively TRBD2 (5 bases). Trimming removed 2 bases at V and 0 bases at J, with 15 bases between. The CDR3 length is 17 residues. Germline V gives CDR1 KGHSH, CDR2 LQKENI. The CDR3 region has the DNA TGTGCCAGCTCACCAACTAACGGACTTACAAGCACAGATACGCAGTATTTT. Residues: CASSPTNGLTSTDTQYF.

This clone has just a few counts. The chain couples TRBV5-6 to TRBJ2-7; D is unresolved. CDR3 length equals 13 residues. Per the germline V gene, CDR1 is SGHDT and CDR2 is YYEEEE. V lost 6 bases to trimming and J lost 0 bases, with 10 bases between them. CDR3 nucleotide sequence: TGTGCCAGCAATCCGGGTCTCTCCTACGAGCAGTACTTC. As protein: CASNPGLSYEQYF.

This clone was detected only a few times. This chain uses TRBV28 with TRBJ1-2, with no clear D. V was trimmed by 1 base and J by 5 bases, leaving 14 bases between them. The CDR3 spans 15 residues. In germline, CDR1 is MDHEN, CDR2 SYDVKM. CDR3 DNA: TGTGCCAGCAGTTTATCGAACAGACCCGGTTATGGCTACACCTTC. It is translated as CASSLSNRPGYGYTF.

This chain joins TRBV11-1 and TRBJ2-2, with 9 nucleotides matching TRBD1. There are 15 residues in the CDR3. J lost 7 bases, V lost 0 bases, and 3 bases had no gene match. Germline CDR1 and CDR2: SGHAT and FQDESV (reference sequence). The CDR3 DNA sequence: TGTGCCAGCAGCTTAGCCACAGGGGGCGTCGGGGAGCTGTTTTTT. As protein: CASSLATGGVGELFF.

The genes are TRBV5-4 and TRBJ1-2, with D uncertain. The CDR3 runs 14 residues. CDR1 is SGHNT and CDR2 is YYREEE in the germline V gene (reference sequence). Trimming cost V 0 bases and J 8 bases, with 14 bases left between them. CDR3 in amino acids: CASSLGGEVSGYTF. The CDR3 DNA reads as TGTGCCAGCAGCTTGGGGGGAGAGGTGAGCGGCTACACCTTC.

This clone appeared a few times. The chain employs TRBV15 and TRBJ2-7; TRBD1 matches at 10 bases. This CDR3 has 15 amino acids. With 3 bases clipped from V and 6 bases from J, the junction kept 8 bases outside the gene matches. Germline CDR1 reads LNHNV; CDR2 reads YYDKDF (reference sequence). CDR3 nucleotides: TGTGCCACCAGCAGGCCCGACAGGGGGCCCGTCGAGCAGTACTTC. This translates into CATSRPDRGPVEQYF.

The gene calls are TRBV5-6 and TRBJ2-6; D is unresolved. V was pared by 9 bases and J by 4 bases, with 11 bases between. Germline-derived CDR1 and CDR2 are SGHDT and YYEEEE. The CDR3 loop spans 13 amino acids. DNA for the CDR3: TGTGCCACCGGCGCGGCCGGGGCCAACGTCCTGACTTTC. Protein sequence: CATGAAGANVLTF.

This clone was seen just once. The chain employs TRBV27 and TRBJ2-7; TRBD2 aligns across 10 bases. CDR1 MNHEY and CDR2 SMNVEV come from the germline V gene (reference sequence). The CDR3 runs to 14 residues. Germline trimming cut 6 bases from V and 4 bases from J; bases unmatched to any gene: 6. DNA for the CDR3: TGTGCCAGCAGGCGGACTAGCGGAGTTTACGAGCAGTACTTC. Translating gives CASRRTSGVYEQYF.

This chain links TRBV18 with TRBJ2-7; 9 bases are shared with TRBD1. The CDR3 is 15 amino acids. V trimming: 4 bases; J trimming: 5 bases; junction bases outside the gene matches: 9. From germline, CDR1 is KGHSH and CDR2 LQKENI. CDR3 in amino acids: CASSRGRTGVDEQYF. The CDR3 region has the DNA TGTGCCAGCTCACGCGGCCGGACAGGGGTCGACGAGCAGTACTTC. Together with reference TRBV18 and TRBJ2-7, the CDR3 gives the full variable domain: NAGVMQNPRHLVRRRGQEARLRCSPMKGHSHVYWYRQLPEEGLKFMVYLQKENIIDESGMPKERFSAEFPKEGPSILRIQQVVRGDSAAYFCASSRGRTGVDEQYFGPGTRLTVT.

J is TRBJ2-1 and V is TRBV21-1; TRBD2, as called in the table, went unchecked against the DNA. TRBV21-1 is annotated as a pseudogene. This CDR3 has 16 amino acids. The CDR3 sequence: CASSKVVSGTYNEQFF. The CDR3 DNA is TGTGCCAGCAGCAAAGTTGTAAGCGGAACCTACAATGAGCAGTTCTTC.

The chain carries TRBV28 and TRBJ2-7, with 8 bases matching TRBD2. The junction had 7 bases not matched to a gene; V was cut back by 6 bases and J by 3 bases. Germline V gives CDR1 MDHEN, CDR2 SYDVKM. This CDR3 has 14 residues. The CDR3 coding sequence is TGTGCCAGCAGGGGGTCCGGGACTAGCTACGAGCAGTACTTC. This codes for CASRGSGTSYEQYF.

In its sample, this clone was seen once. One end of the junction fails to match germline, which may point to a read error. V is TRBV4-1 and J is TRBJ2-1, with D possibly being TRBD1 (7 bases). This CDR3 is built from 20 residues. Germline V CDR1 and CDR2: MGHRA, YSYEKL. CDR3 sequence: CASSQDRQGSYGTANKEQFF. CDR3 coding DNA: TGCGCCAGCAGCCAAGACCGACAGGGATCGTACGGGACTGCTAACAAAGAGCAGTTCTTC.

This clone came up a few times. This chain uses TRBV27 with TRBJ2-1; possible D gene TRBD1, 6 bases. Trimming took off 2 bases at V and 10 bases at J, with 12 bases between the two ends. Germline V CDR1 and CDR2: MNHEY, SMNVEV (reference sequence). CDR3 length: 13 amino acids. CDR3 DNA sequence: TGTGCCAGCAGTTTAGGTACAGGGTTGGAGCAGTTCTTC. As protein: CASSLGTGLEQFF.

The chain carries TRBV29-1 and TRBJ1-1, with D perhaps TRBD1 (5 bases). The CDR3 runs to 14 residues. Trimming cost V 0 bases and J 1 base, with 9 bases left between them. From germline, CDR1 is SQVTM and CDR2 ANQGSEA. The CDR3 region is CSVEDGGGNTEAFF. DNA of the CDR3: TGCAGCGTTGAAGATGGGGGGGGGAACACTGAAGCTTTCTTT.

This clone occurred a few times. CDR3 DNA: TGTGCCAGCAGTTTTCGGCGGGACTACTCCTACGAGCAGTACTTC. It encodes CASSFRRDYSYEQYF. The chain recombines TRBV28 with TRBJ2-7; 7 bases agree with TRBD2. Germline lookup yields CDR1 MDHEN and CDR2 SYDVKM. The CDR3 loop spans 15 amino acids. Unmatched junction bases numbered 5, after V lost 3 bases and J lost 0 bases.

The genes are TRBV5-5 and TRBJ2-5; a weak D match, TRBD1 (6 bases). CDR3 length: 16 residues. CDR1 and CDR2 (germline): SGHKS, YYEKEE (reference sequence). Trimming removed 0 bases from V and 1 base from J, with 13 bases in between. Here the CDR3 reads CASSLDGRGGQETQYF. CDR3 DNA: TGTGCCAGCAGCTTGGATGGCAGGGGTGGCCAAGAGACCCAGTACTTC.